This T cell receptor (beta chain) was obtained from a study of blood T cell repertoires in COVID-19. Study details: Sites across the United States, Italy and Spain contributed samples from acute and convalescent COVID-19. T cells, B-cell-depleted T cells, or PBMCs provided the cDNA or gDNA that served as material.

CDR1 and CDR2 from the germline V gene are DFQATT and SNEGSKA (reference sequence). The V and J ends lost 1 base and 10 bases respectively, with 8 bases between them. The CDR3 consists of 11 residues. Under the authors' procedure: The assay estimated nucleated cells by amplifying reference gene primers. The protocol was immunoSEQ multiplex PCR, while the TCRdb copy is restricted to in-frame clones and leaves out a portion. V and J calls and clone size follow that table, whereas D and trimming were derived from the DNA. The sample lists roughly 84,000 clones; 60% to 80% were seen once. This rearrangement joins TRBV20-1 to TRBJ2-1; D gene uncertain. The sequence derives from a man aged 55 to 70 with COVID-19, enrolled during active disease. What was sequenced was peripheral blood. CDR3 in amino acids: CSARVGTEQFF. The CDR3 DNA follows: TGCAGTGCTAGAGTCGGTACGGAGCAGTTCTTC.